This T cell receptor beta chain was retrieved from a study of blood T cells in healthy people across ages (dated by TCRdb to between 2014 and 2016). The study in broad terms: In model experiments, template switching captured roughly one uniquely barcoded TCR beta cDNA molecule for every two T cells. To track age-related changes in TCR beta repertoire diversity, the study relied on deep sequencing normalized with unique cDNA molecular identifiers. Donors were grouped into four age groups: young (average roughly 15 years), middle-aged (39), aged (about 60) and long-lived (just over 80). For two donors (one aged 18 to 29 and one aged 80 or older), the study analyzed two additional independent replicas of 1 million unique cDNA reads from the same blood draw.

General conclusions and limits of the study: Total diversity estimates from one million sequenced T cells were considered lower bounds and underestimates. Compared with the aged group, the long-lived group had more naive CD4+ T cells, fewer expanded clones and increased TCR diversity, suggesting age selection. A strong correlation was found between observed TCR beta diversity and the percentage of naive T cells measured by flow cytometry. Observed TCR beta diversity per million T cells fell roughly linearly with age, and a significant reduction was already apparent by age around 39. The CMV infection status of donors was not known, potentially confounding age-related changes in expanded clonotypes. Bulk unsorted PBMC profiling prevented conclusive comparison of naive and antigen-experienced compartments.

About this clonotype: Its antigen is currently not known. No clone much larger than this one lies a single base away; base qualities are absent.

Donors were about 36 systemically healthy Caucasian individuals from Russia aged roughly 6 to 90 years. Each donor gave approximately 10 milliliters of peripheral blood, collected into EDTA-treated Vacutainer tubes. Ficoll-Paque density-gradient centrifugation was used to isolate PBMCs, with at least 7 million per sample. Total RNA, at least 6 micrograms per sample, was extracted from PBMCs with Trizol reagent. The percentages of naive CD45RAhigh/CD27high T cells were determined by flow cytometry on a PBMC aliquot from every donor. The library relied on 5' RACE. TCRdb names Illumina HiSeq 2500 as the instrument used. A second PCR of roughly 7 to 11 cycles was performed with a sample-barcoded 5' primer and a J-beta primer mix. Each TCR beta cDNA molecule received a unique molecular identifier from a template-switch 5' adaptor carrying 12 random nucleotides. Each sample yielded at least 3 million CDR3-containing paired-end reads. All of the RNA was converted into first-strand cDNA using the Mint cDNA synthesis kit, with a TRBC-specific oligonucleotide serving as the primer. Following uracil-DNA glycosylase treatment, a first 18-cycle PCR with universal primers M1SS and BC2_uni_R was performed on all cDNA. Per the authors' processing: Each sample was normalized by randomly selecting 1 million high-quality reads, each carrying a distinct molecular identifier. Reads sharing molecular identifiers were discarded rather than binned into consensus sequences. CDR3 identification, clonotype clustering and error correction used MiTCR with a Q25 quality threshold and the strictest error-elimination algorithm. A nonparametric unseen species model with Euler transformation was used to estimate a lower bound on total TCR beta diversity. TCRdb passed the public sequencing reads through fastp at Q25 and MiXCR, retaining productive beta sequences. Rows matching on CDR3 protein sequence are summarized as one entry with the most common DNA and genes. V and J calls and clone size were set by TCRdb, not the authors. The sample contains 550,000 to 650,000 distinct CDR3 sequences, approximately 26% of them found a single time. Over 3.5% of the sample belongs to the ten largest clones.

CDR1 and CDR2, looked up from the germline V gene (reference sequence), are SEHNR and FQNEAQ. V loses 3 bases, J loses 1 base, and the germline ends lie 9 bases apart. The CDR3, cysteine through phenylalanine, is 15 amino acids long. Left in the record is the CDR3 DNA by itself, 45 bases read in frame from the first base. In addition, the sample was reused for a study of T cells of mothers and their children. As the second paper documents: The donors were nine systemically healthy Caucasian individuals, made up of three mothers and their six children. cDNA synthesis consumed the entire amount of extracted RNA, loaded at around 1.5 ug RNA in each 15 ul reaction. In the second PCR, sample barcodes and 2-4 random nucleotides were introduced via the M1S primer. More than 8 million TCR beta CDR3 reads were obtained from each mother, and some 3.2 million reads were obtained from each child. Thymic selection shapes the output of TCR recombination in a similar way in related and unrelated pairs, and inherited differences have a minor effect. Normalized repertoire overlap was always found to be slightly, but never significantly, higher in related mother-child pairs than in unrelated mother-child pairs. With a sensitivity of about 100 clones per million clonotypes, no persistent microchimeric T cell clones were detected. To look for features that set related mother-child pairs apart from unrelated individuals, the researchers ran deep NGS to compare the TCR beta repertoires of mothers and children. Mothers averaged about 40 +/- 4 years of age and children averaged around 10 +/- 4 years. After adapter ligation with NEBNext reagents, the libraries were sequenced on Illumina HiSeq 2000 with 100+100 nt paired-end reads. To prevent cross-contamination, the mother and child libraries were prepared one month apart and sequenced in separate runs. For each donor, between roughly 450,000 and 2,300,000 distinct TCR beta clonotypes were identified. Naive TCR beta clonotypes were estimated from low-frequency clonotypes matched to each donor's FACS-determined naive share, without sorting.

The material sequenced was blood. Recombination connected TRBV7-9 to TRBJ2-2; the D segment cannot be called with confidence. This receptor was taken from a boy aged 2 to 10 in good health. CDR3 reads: CASSFSVMNTGELFF. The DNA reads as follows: TGTGCCAGCAGCTTCTCAGTAATGAACACCGGGGAGCTGTTTTTT.